Here is one T cell receptor (beta chain) with its context. It has no known antigen specificity. Nothing much larger sits one base from this clone, and base qualities are not available. Trimming leaves V shorter by 4 bases and J shorter by 5 bases, with the junction holding 6 bases beyond the gene matches. Its CDR3 holds 15 amino acids, cysteine through phenylalanine. Only CDR3 DNA is held: 45 bases, read in frame from base 1. The CDR1 and CDR2 encoded by the germline V gene (reference sequence) are MNHNY and SVGAGI. The data were obtained in a study of cytomegalovirus exposure and HLA in healthy donors (dated by TCRdb to about 2017). Background on the whole study: A later analysis indicated that the roughly 120 validation repertoires were generated on the platform also employed for the 666 repertoires of the first cohort. The study aimed to test whether signatures of past pathogen exposure could be identified by cataloging public T cell receptors. A separate validation cohort of roughly 130 different subjects was used in addition to the 666-subject first cohort. To predict cytomegalovirus infection status, the study combined high-throughput TCR immunosequencing, statistical association of individual TCRs with disease status, and machine learning. The paper as a whole reports these results and caveats: According to the authors, the approach could potentially be generalized to other disease states and immunological phenotypes. The study gave a list of under 200 TCR beta chains associated with cytomegalovirus. In a later analysis, TCRs clustered in the first cohort were found to also tend to co-occur in the roughly 130 validation repertoires, with approximately 94% of cluster scores above 0. The validation cohort had no HLA typing available for a later analysis, so co-occurrence within that cohort was assessed over all 130 or so repertoires. In vitro tests confirmed that a few of the cytomegalovirus-associated TCR beta chains recognize cytomegalovirus antigens. The classifier was reported to diagnose cytomegalovirus status with high specificity and sensitivity in both the original cohort and the validation cohort. Across donors, most TCR sequences were observed very rarely, whereas some public TCRs were present in many individuals.

The donors belonged to the validation cohort of around 120 subjects, which was separate from the roughly 670-subject first cohort. Libraries were built with the immunoSEQ multiplex PCR assay. The authors' pipeline ran thus. A statistical classification framework was developed to diagnose cytomegalovirus status using the catalog of TCR beta chain sequences. TCRdb retrieved this table from immuneACCESS and kept in-frame rearrangements only. Not all clones are present; in checked studies, unresolved V genes account for under half, and no reason is known for the remainder. That table furnishes V, J and clone size, whereas the DNA furnished D and trimming. The sample profile shows over 150,000 clones; 91% of them were found once. The ten largest clones take up approximately 2.9% of the sample.

Sample: PBMCs. The sequence came from a young woman in good health and CMV-seropositive. The chain couples TRBV6-6 to TRBJ1-5, and 9 bases in between align with TRBD1. The CDR3 reads CASSFRDRAYQPQHF. The bases read TGTGCCAGCAGTTTCCGGGACAGGGCTTATCAGCCCCAGCATTTT.